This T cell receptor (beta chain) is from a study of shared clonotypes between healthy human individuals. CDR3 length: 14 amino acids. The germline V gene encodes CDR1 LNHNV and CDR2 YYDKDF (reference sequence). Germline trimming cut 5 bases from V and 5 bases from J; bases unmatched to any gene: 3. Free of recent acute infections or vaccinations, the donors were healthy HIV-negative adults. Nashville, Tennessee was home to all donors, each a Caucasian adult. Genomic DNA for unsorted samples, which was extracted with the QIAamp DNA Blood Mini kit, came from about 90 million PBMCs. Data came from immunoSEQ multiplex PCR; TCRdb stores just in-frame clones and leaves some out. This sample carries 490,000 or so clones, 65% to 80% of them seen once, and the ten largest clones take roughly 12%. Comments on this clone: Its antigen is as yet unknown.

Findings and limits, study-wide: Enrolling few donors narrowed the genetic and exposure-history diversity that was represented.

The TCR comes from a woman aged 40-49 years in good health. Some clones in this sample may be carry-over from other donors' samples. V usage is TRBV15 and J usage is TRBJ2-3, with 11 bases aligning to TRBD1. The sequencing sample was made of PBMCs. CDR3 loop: CATSADRGRDTQYF. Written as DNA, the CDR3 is TGTGCCACCAGCGCGGACAGGGGGCGAGATACGCAGTATTTT.